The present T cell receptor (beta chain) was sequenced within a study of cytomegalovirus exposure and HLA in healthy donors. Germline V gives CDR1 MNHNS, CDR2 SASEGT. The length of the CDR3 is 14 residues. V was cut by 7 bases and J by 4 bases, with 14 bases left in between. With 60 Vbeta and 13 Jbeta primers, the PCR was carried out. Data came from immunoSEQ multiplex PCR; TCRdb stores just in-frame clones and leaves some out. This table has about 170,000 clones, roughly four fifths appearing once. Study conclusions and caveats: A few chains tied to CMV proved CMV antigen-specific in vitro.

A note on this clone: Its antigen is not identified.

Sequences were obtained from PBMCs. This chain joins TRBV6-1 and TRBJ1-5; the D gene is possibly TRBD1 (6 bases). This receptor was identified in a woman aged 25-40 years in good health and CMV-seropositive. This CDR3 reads CASTPLGGNQPQHF. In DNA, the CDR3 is TGTGCCAGCACCCCCTTAGGGGGAAATCAGCCCCAGCATTTT.